The TCR beta chain described here comes from a study of early stage breast cancer tumors. Study-wide context: Samples were sequenced at 7.5 to 10-fold average coverage.

A word on this clone: Antigen: not known.

Overall study findings and caveats: Compared with adjacent normal breast, tumors showed about 2.4-fold denser, more clonal T cells. In about 90% of the 16 patients, blood comparison separated tumor from normal breast.

V was clipped by 1 base and J by 0 bases, with 10 bases between them. The CDR3 consists of 16 residues. CDR1 is MGHRA, CDR2 YSYEKL, per germline. Assay: immunoSEQ multiplex PCR; the TCRdb copy retains only in-frame clones and omits some. The data contain 69,000 or so clones, 65% to 85% of them singletons. This TCR derives from a person aged 40 to 50 with breast cancer. The sample taken for sequencing was blood. The chain combines TRBV4-1 with TRBJ1-5; no firm D call. The CDR3 region is CASSQVFMNSNQPQHF. DNA for the CDR3: TGCGCCAGCAGCCAAGTTTTCATGAATAGCAATCAGCCCCAGCATTTT.